The entry that follows covers one T cell receptor (beta chain) sequence. Its antigen remains unidentified. This entry is derived from a study of T cells in localized non-small cell lung cancer. TCRdb keeps only in-frame clones here, not all; method: immunoSEQ multiplex PCR. The data hold around 25,000 clones, with roughly 90% observed a single time. The study, taken as a whole, reports: There was an association of higher blood T cell density with longer overall survival.

This TCR derives from a man aged 35-69 years with stage I squamous cell lung carcinoma. Sequencing was performed on peripheral blood, taken before any cancer treatment.

The CDR3 sequence: CASSPSLAPGGEQFF. The CDR3 region has the DNA TGTGCCAGCAGCCCGTCACTAGCTCCCGGAGGAGAGCAGTTCTTC. V is TRBV11-3 and J is TRBJ2-1; D possibly corresponds to TRBD2 (6 bases). CDR1 SGHNT and CDR2 YENEEA come from the germline V gene. The CDR3 runs to 15 residues. V lost 5 bases to trimming and J lost 10 bases, with 21 bases between them.